This is a list of T cell receptor beta chains from one sample in a study of graft-versus-host responses after intestinal transplantation. What these receptors recognize is not known. Data came from immunoSEQ multiplex PCR; TCRdb stores just in-frame clones and leaves some out. The sample has tens of thousands of clones; about 89% are singletons. This specimen was unstimulated CD8+ T cells sorted from spleen or lymph node cells, taken before intestinal transplant. These receptors came from a human donor who received an intestinal transplant. CDR3s include the opening cysteine and the closing phenylalanine or tryptophan. A D gene is named only where the DNA matches it firmly. Where a row states a size, it is once, few, many or the class of an expanded clone; other rows omit it.

>.|.|TRBJ2-7|TRBV2
TGTGCCAGCCTGCAGGTTGCCTACGAGCAGTACTTC
CASLQVAYEQYF
>.|.|TRBJ1-1|TRBV23-1
TGCGCCAGTAGGTGGGGGCCTGAGAACACTGAAGCTTTCTTT
CASRWGPENTEAFF
>TRBD1|.|TRBJ1-2|TRBV18
TGTGCCAGCTCACCGATAATCAATTCATGGACAGGGGGAAACTATGGCTACACCTTC
CASSPIINSWTGGNYGYTF
>.|.|TRBJ2-7|TRBV19
TGTGCCAGTAGTATCCTTTTGTCCCCCTCCTCCTACGAGCAGTACTTC
CASSILLSPSSYEQYF
>.|.|TRBJ2-7|TRBV2
TGTGCCAGCAGCACCCGGACAGAGAACTACGAGCAGTACTTC
CASSTRTENYEQYF
>TRBD1|.|TRBJ1-4|TRBV4-1
TGCGCCAGCGGATCTACCGGGACAGCTATTAATGAAAAACTGTTTTTT
CASGSTGTAINEKLFF
>TRBD2|.|TRBJ2-4|TRBV4-1
TGCGCCAGCAGCCCTCACCATTGGGCGGGGGTAAAAAACATTCAGTACTTC
CASSPHHWAGVKNIQYF
>.|.|TRBJ1-2|TRBV28
TGTGCCAGCAGTTTTAATCGAGGGCAGGCCCCTAACTATGGCTACACCTTC
CASSFNRGQAPNYGYTF
>.|.|TRBJ1-1|TRBV6-6
TGTGCCAGCAGTCTTCCCACTGAAGCTTTCTTT
CASSLPTEAFF
>TRBD2|few|TRBJ2-7|TRBV7-3
TGTGCCACCCTAGCGGGAGACCACGAGCAGTACTTC
CATLAGDHEQYF
>.|.|TRBJ2-7|TRBV5-8
TGTGCCAGCAGACATGACGAGCAGTACTTC
CASRHDEQYF
>.|.|TRBJ2-7|TRBV18
TGTGCCAGCTCACCATTACAGGGCTACGAGCAGTACTTC
CASSPLQGYEQYF
>TRBD2|.|TRBJ2-2|TRBV6-5
TGTGCCAGCACCCGGACTAGCGAGGACGGGGAGCTGTTTTTT
CASTRTSEDGELFF
>.|.|TRBJ1-1|TRBV5-4
TGTGCCAGCAGCTTACAAGGGGCCAGGGCTGAAGCTTTCTTT
CASSLQGARAEAFF
>.|few|TRBJ1-2|TRBV28
TGTGCCAGCAGTCCGAGGGGGGGCTATGGCTACACCTTC
CASSPRGGYGYTF
>.|.|TRBJ2-6|TRBV27
TGTGCCAGCAGCCGGAGCCTTGGTGGGGCCAACGTCCTGACTTTC
CASSRSLGGANVLTF
>TRBD2|.|TRBJ2-7|TRBV19
TGTGCCAGTAGTGTAACTAAGGAGGGACTAGCGGGAGGCCCCGCGTACGAGCAGTACTTC
CASSVTKEGLAGGPAYEQYF
>.|.|TRBJ2-1|TRBV4-1
TGCGCCAGCAGCCATGACGCCGGCCTCCCTTCCCCGGGCAATGAGCAGTTCTTC
CASSHDAGLPSPGNEQFF
>TRBD2|.|TRBJ2-3|TRBV2
TGTGCCAGCAGTGAATTCGTGGGGGGGTCTAGCACAGATACGCAGTATTTT
CASSEFVGGSSTDTQYF
>TRBD1|.|TRBJ2-1|TRBV5-1
TGCGCCAGCAGCTTGGGACAGGGGGCCCGCTATGAGCAGTTCTTC
CASSLGQGARYEQFF
>.|.|TRBJ1-1|TRBV4-1
TGCGCCAGCAGCCAAGGAGGAGGCTTTACTGAAGCTTTCTTT
CASSQGGGFTEAFF
>.|.|TRBJ1-1|TRBV19
TGTGCCAGTAGTATTTGGACAGCGAACGCTGAAGCTTTCTTT
CASSIWTANAEAFF
>.|.|TRBJ2-7|TRBV5-5
TGTGCCAGCAGCTTGGTCAGGGACTCGACCTACGAGCAGTACTTC
CASSLVRDSTYEQYF
>.|.|TRBJ1-1|TRBV19
TGTGCCAGTAGTATCTCGGGGTTTGGGATCACTGAAGCTTTCTTT
CASSISGFGITEAFF
>.|.|TRBJ1-2|TRBV18
TGTGCCAGCTCACCACCGGACAGATTTAACTATGGCTACACCTTC
CASSPPDRFNYGYTF
>TRBD2|.|TRBJ2-3|TRBV27
TGTGCCAGCAGTTTTAGCGGGAGTATGACAGATACGCAGTATTTT
CASSFSGSMTDTQYF
>.|once|TRBJ2-7|TRBV10-1
TGCGCCAGCAGTGAGGAGGGTATGAGCGAGCAGTACTTC
CASSEEGMSEQYF
>.|.|TRBJ1-2|TRBV9
TGTGCCAGCAGTCAAACACAGAATAACTATGGCTACACCTTC
CASSQTQNNYGYTF
>.|.|TRBJ1-5|TRBV19
TGTGCCAGTAGTACGGTGGGCAATCAGCCCCAGCATTTT
CASSTVGNQPQHF
>TRBD1|.|TRBJ1-1|TRBV19
TGTGCCAGTAGTAATAGGGGGCGAGCTGAAGCTTTCTTT
CASSNRGRAEAFF
>TRBD1|.|TRBJ2-7|TRBV28
TGTGCCAGCAGTGACGGGACAGGGGGATTCTCTGCACACGAGCAGTACTTC
CASSDGTGGFSAHEQYF
>TRBD2|few|TRBJ2-3|TRBV4-2
TGTGCCAGCAGCCAAGGGCCCGGGACTAGCGGGGAAGATACGCAGTATTTT
CASSQGPGTSGEDTQYF
>TRBD1|.|TRBJ1-1|TRBV27
TGTGCCAGCAAACCCGCGGACAGGGGGCATATTAAAGCTTTCTTT
CASKPADRGHIKAFF
>.|.|TRBJ2-7|TRBV6-5
TGTGCCAGCAGTTTAGCGAGCCCCTACGAGCAGTACTTC
CASSLASPYEQYF
>.|once|TRBJ2-7|TRBV2
TGTGCCAGAGCAAGCAGGGTGGGCGAGCAGTACTTC
CARASRVGEQYF
>.|.|TRBJ2-7|TRBV13
TGTGCCAGCAGCTTAACAGGGGCGGGAACCTACGAGCAGTACTTC
CASSLTGAGTYEQYF
>TRBD1|.|TRBJ1-2|TRBV7-9
TGTGCCAGCAGCTTCACAGGGGAGATTAACTATGGCTACACCTTC
CASSFTGEINYGYTF
>TRBD1|.|TRBJ2-1|TRBV5-6
TGTGCCAGCAGCTTGTCTCTCGGACAGGGGCGCTACAATGAGCAGTTCTTC
CASSLSLGQGRYNEQFF
>.|.|TRBJ2-4|TRBV30
TGTGCCTGGAACAGTGGAGCAGGGATCAAAAACATTCAGTACTTC
CAWNSGAGIKNIQYF
>TRBD2|.|TRBJ2-7|TRBV13
TGTGCCAGCAGCTCCACTGGGGCGGGGGGTCCCTTGGCGCAGTACTTC
CASSSTGAGGPLAQYF
>.|once|TRBJ1-2|TRBV28
TGTGCCAGCAGTTCCTCGAACATGGCGGGGAGCCTCTATGGCTACACCTTC
CASSSSNMAGSLYGYTF
>TRBD1|.|TRBJ2-7|TRBV19
TGTGCCAGTAGTAGCGCGACAGGGTCCTACGAGCAGTACTTC
CASSSATGSYEQYF
>TRBD2|.|TRBJ2-6|TRBV5-4
TGTGCCAGCAGCTTTAAGGGACTAGCGGGAGGGTTGTCTGGGGCCAACGTCCTGACTTTC
CASSFKGLAGGLSGANVLTF
>.|.|TRBJ2-7|TRBV7-2
TGTGCCAGCACGCACGGCGGGACCTACGAGCAGTACTTC
CASTHGGTYEQYF
>.|.|TRBJ1-5|TRBV28
TGTGCCAGCAGTTTAACCGGGTGGGGGGATCAGCCCCAGCATTTT
CASSLTGWGDQPQHF
>.|.|TRBJ1-3|TRBV9
TGTGCCAGCAGCGTAGTCTTGGGAGACCCCTCTGGAAACACCATATATTTT
CASSVVLGDPSGNTIYF
>.|.|TRBJ2-6|TRBV6-6
TGTGCCAGCAGTTATTTAGGGGCCAACGTCCTGACTTTC
CASSYLGANVLTF
>TRBD2|.|TRBJ2-1|TRBV27
TGTGCCATCTACTCAACTAGCGGAGATTACAATGAGCAGTTCTTC
CAIYSTSGDYNEQFF
>TRBD2|few|TRBJ2-3|TRBV6-1
TGTGCCAGCAGTTCGGCTAGCGGGGGGGCGGATACGCAGTATTTT
CASSSASGGADTQYF
>.|.|TRBJ1-1|TRBV5-1
TGCGCCAGCAGCTTGGAGGCGGGCCCGAACACTGAAGCTTTCTTT
CASSLEAGPNTEAFF
>.|.|TRBJ2-1|TRBV9
TGTGCCAGCAGCCACCGGGACTTGGGAAATGAGCAGTTCTTC
CASSHRDLGNEQFF